The 19 T cell receptor beta chains in this list originate from one sample, sequenced in a study of breast tumors, draining lymph nodes, adjacent tissues. Samples came from axillary lymph nodes draining the breast cancer. TCRdb re-derived calls from the multiplex PCR reads in MiXCR, one entry per CDR3 protein. In the table there are fewer than 250,000 distinct CDR3 sequences, about 34% of which are singletons. The sequencing sample was made of axillary lymph node tissue. The source is a female donor with breast cancer. Some clones in this sample may be carry-over from other donors' samples.

As concerns this clonotype: Germline and junction disagree at one end, which may indicate a read error. The chain has TRBV5-1 and TRBJ2-7, with no clear D. The germline V gene encodes CDR1 SGHRS and CDR2 YFSETQ. The CDR3 is 12 residues long. The CDR3 sequence: CASSFGEYEHCF. The DNA of the CDR3 is TGCGCCAGCAGCTTCGGCGAGTACGAGCACTGCTTC.

The chain combines TRBV9 with TRBJ2-3; TRBD2 agrees at 7 bases. V shed 0 bases, J shed 11 bases, and the junction held 15 bases outside the gene matches. CDR1 and CDR2 (germline): SGDLS, YYNGEE. This CDR3 contains 16 residues. DNA for the CDR3: TGTGCCAGCAGCGTAGAACCGGGAGGCTCCTACAATGAGCAGTATTTT. Its translation: CASSVEPGGSYNEQYF.

V usage is TRBV30 and J usage is TRBJ2-1; no clear D. Trimming stripped 1 base from V and 0 bases from J, with 10 bases between. This CDR3 comprises 15 residues. In germline, CDR1 is GTSNPN, CDR2 SVGIG (reference sequence). CDR3 nucleotides: TGTGCCTGGAGTGATCTCAGAAGCTCCTACAATGAGCAGTTCTTC. This codes for CAWSDLRSSYNEQFF.

About this clonotype: The conserved phenylalanine or tryptophan normally closing the CDR3 is absent here, so this likely arose from a read error. The genes are TRBV20-1 and TRBJ1-1; maybe TRBD1 (5 bases). V lost 3 bases and J lost 4, with 18 bases in between. The germline V gene encodes CDR1 DFQATT and CDR2 SNEGSKA (reference sequence). CDR3 length: 15 amino acids. The CDR3 DNA reads as TGCAGTGCTAGTAATTTTTGGGGCAGTAGCACTGAAGCTTTCTTG. This translates into CSASNFWGSSTEAFL.

In its sample, this clonotype was seen many times. V usage is TRBV13 and J usage is TRBJ1-6, with D tentatively TRBD1 (5 bases). The V gene lost 3 bases and the J gene lost 7 bases, with 10 bases spanning the gap. The germline CDR1 and CDR2 sequences are PRHDT and FYEKMQ (reference sequence). CDR3 length: 14 residues. CDR3 in amino acids: CASSFVSGNSPLHF. In DNA, the CDR3 is TGTGCCAGCAGCTTTGTTTCAGGGAATTCACCCCTCCACTTT.

Many counts were recorded for this clonotype. Germline and junction disagree at one end, which may indicate a read error. In nucleotides, the CDR3 is TGTGCTAGCAGCTTAGCCCCGGGACTGCCGATCAATGAGCAGTTCTTC. Protein sequence: CASSLAPGLPINEQFF. The chain uses TRBV7-7 and TRBJ2-1; a possible D gene is TRBD2 (6 bases). The length of the CDR3 is 16 residues. Germline CDR1 and CDR2: SSHAT and FNYEAQ (reference sequence).

Comment on this clonotype: The CDR3 does not end in the conserved phenylalanine or tryptophan, so this is likely a read error. The chain couples TRBV24-1 to TRBJ2-7, with 8 positions matching TRBD2. V dropped 5 bases and J dropped 3; count of bases not matched to a gene: 8. CDR3 length: 15 amino acids. Germline V gene data show CDR1 as KGHDR and CDR2 as SFDVKD. The CDR3 DNA reads as TGTGCCACCAGTGCTAGTCCGGGAGGGCTCTACGAGCAGTACCTC. Amino acids: CATSASPGGLYEQYL.

This clonotype was found a few times. The V call is TRBV18, the J call TRBJ2-1; D may be TRBD1 (5 bases). V lost 4 bases and J 6 bases, leaving 16 bases between the germline ends. CDR1 and CDR2 from the germline V gene are KGHSH and LQKENI. This CDR3 spans 15 amino acids. The CDR3 region has the DNA TGTGCCAGCTCACTAGGGGCAGGGCAAATCAATGAGCAGTTCTTC. Translated, it gives CASSLGAGQINEQFF.

As for this clonotype: A much bigger clone sits one base away, suggesting this may be a read error. This chain links TRBV7-2 with TRBJ1-1; possible D gene TRBD1, 5 bases. This CDR3 region has 14 residues. In germline, CDR1 is SGHTA, CDR2 FQGNSA. V lost 4 bases, J lost 6 bases, and 15 bases lay in between. CDR3 loop: CASSCSQGVAEAFF. As DNA, the CDR3 is TGTGCCAGCAGCTGCTCTCAGGGCGTAGCTGAAGCTTTCTTT.

The chain couples TRBV15 to TRBJ1-2; maybe TRBD1 (5 bases). Deletions cut 0 bases from V and 8 bases from J, with 13 bases between. Germline CDR1 LNHNV, CDR2 YYDKDF (reference sequence). The CDR3 is 14 residues long. CDR3 coding DNA: TGTGCCACCAGCAGAGAAGGGCAGGGTCGAGGCTACACCTTC. It translates to CATSREGQGRGYTF.

This clonotype was picked up many times. This chain links TRBV19 with TRBJ2-1, with 8 bases aligning to TRBD1. This CDR3 has 13 residues. Germline values: CDR1 LNHDA, CDR2 SQIVND (reference sequence). Germline trimming cut 8 bases from V and 8 bases from J; bases unmatched to any gene: 8. The DNA for the CDR3 is TGTGCCAGTTCCGCAGGGGGCTTGTATGAGCAGTTCTTC. Translation gives CASSAGGLYEQFF. Full variable domain (remainder filled in from reference TRBV19 and TRBJ2-1): DGGITQSPKYLFRKEGQNVTLSCEQNLNHDAMYWYRQDPGQGLRLIYYSQIVNDFQKGDIAEGYSVSREKKESFPLTVTSAQKNPTAFYLCASSAGGLYEQFFGPGTRLTVL.

This clonotype was counted many times. The rearrangement joins TRBV24-1 to TRBJ2-1; the D gene is possibly TRBD2 (6 bases). This CDR3 is built from 15 residues. Germline CDR1 reads KGHDR; CDR2 reads SFDVKD. The V and J ends lost 3 bases and 5 bases respectively, with 13 bases between them. The CDR3 region has the DNA TGTGCCACCAGTGATCTCATGGGACTGAACAATGAGCAGTTCTTC. Encoded protein: CATSDLMGLNNEQFF.

Only one count was recorded for this clonotype. J is TRBJ1-2 and V is TRBV29-1; D perhaps matches TRBD1 (5 bases). Germline-derived CDR1 and CDR2 are SQVTM and ANQGSEA. The CDR3 has 12 residues. With 6 bases removed from V and 2 bases from J, the gap between germline ends came to 10 bases. The CDR3 DNA sequence: TGCAGCGTGACTCGGGGGAACTATGGCTACACCTTC. The encoded protein is CSVTRGNYGYTF.

This clonotype was found many times. The chain recombines TRBV12-3 or TRBV12-4 with TRBJ2-2, with D perhaps matching TRBD1 (5 bases). The CDR3 extends over 13 amino acids. Deletions cut 1 base from V and 7 bases from J, with 7 bases between. The CDR3 sequence is CASSLEGFGELFF. The CDR3 bases are TGTGCCAGCAGTTTAGAGGGGTTCGGGGAGCTGTTTTTT.

This clonotype was detected ten times or more. The chain joins TRBV18 to TRBJ1-4; tentative D call: TRBD1 (5 bases). Trimming left V 7 bases short and J 1 base short, with 16 bases between. This CDR3 region has 16 residues. The germline V gene encodes CDR1 KGHSH and CDR2 LQKENI. The CDR3 DNA reads as TGTGCCAGCTGGGGGAGGGCTAAAGGAACTAATGAAAAACTGTTTTTT. Protein: CASWGRAKGTNEKLFF.

This clonotype was observed many times. The chain has TRBV5-1 and TRBJ2-3; D remains ambiguous. Trimming pared 2 bases from V and 0 bases from J, leaving 7 bases between. This CDR3 region has 14 residues. From germline, CDR1 is SGHRS and CDR2 YFSETQ. CDR3 DNA sequence: TGCGCCAGCAGCTTTTCAGAAAGCACAGATACGCAGTATTTT. It specifies CASSFSESTDTQYF.

This clonotype was detected ten times or more. V usage is TRBV6-2 or TRBV6-3 and J usage is TRBJ1-6, with TRBD1 matching 10 bases. V was pared by 6 bases and J by 1 base, with 0 bases of the junction left unmatched. Germline V gene data show CDR1 as MNHEY and CDR2 as SVGEGT. The length of the CDR3 is 15 residues. This CDR3 is CASRGQGSYNSPLHF. The CDR3 region has the DNA TGTGCCAGCAGGGGACAGGGGTCCTATAATTCACCCCTCCACTTT.

This clonotype appeared many times. V usage is TRBV10-3 and J usage is TRBJ2-3; 9 nucleotides line up with TRBD2. There are 15 residues in the CDR3. Trimming took 2 bases from V and 4 from J; bases not matched to a gene: 4. CDR1 and CDR2 (germline): ENHRY, SYGVKD. The DNA of the CDR3 is TGTGCCATCAGTGAGCTAGCGGGACGGTCAGATACGCAGTATTTT. As protein: CAISELAGRSDTQYF.

The chain uses TRBV6-5 and TRBJ2-1; D is ambiguous. From germline, CDR1 is MNHEY and CDR2 SVGAGI. This CDR3 comprises 11 residues. V was trimmed by 3 bases and J by 6 bases, leaving 3 bases between them. For the CDR3, the DNA is TGTGCCAGCAGTTATTCCAATGAGCAGTTCTTC. Translation gives CASSYSNEQFF.